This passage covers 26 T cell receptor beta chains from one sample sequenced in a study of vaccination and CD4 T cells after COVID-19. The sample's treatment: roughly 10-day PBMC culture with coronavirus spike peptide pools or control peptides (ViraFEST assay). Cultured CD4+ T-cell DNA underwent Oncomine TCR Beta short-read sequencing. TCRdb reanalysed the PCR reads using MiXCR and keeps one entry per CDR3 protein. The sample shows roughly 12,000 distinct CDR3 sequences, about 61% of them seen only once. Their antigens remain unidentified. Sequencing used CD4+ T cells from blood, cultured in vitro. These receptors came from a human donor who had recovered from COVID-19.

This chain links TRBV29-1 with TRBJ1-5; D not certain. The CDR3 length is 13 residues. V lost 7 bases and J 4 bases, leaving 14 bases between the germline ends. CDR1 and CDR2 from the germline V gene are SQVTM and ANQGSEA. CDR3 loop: CSAVGSENQPQHF. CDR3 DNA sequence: TGCAGCGCTGTCGGGTCGGAAAATCAGCCCCAGCATTTT.

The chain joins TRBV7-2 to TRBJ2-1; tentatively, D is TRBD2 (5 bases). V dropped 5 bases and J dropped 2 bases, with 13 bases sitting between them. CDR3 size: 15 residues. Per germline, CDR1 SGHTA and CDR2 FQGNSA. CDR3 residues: CASSHALGTYNEQFF. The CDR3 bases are TGTGCCAGCAGCCATGCACTAGGGACCTACAATGAGCAGTTCTTC.

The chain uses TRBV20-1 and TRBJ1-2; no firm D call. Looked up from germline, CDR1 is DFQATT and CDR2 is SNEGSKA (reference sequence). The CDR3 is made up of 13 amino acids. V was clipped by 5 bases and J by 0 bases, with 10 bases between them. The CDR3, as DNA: TGCAGTGCTTCAAGACATCCTAACTATGGCTACACCTTC. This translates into CSASRHPNYGYTF.

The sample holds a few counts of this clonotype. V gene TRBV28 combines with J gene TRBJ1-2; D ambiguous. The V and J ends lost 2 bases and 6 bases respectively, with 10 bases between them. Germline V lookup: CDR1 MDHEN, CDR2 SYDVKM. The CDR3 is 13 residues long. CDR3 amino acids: CASSLLQANGYTF. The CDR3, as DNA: TGTGCCAGCAGTTTACTGCAGGCAAATGGCTACACCTTC.

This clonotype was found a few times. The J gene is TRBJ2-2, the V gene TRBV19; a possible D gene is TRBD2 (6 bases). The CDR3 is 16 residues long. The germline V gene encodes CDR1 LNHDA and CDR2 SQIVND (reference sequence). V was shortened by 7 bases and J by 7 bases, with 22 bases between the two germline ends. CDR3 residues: CASTILGGKKGGELFF. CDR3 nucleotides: TGTGCCAGTACCATCCTTGGCGGGAAGAAGGGCGGGGAGCTGTTTTTT.

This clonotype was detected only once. CDR3 residues: CSARPTSGTVEQYF. In nucleotides, the CDR3 is TGCAGTGCTAGGCCGACTAGCGGGACTGTCGAGCAGTACTTC. V and J are TRBV20-1 and TRBJ2-7, with 11 nucleotides matching TRBD2. Germline trimming cut 3 bases from V and 6 bases from J; bases unmatched to any gene: 7. Germline V CDR1 and CDR2: DFQATT, SNEGSKA (reference sequence). The CDR3 sequence is 14 residues long.

The CDR3 DNA sequence: TGTGCCAGCAGCTTGCTTTATTCGGTTGCCCCCCCCACAGATACGCAGTATTTT. It encodes CASSLLYSVAPPTDTQYF. J is TRBJ2-3 and V is TRBV5-8; D remains unclear. The CDR3 covers 18 residues. Germline CDR1 is SGHTS and CDR2 is YDEGEE. Trimming took 1 base from V and 2 from J, leaving 20 bases between them.

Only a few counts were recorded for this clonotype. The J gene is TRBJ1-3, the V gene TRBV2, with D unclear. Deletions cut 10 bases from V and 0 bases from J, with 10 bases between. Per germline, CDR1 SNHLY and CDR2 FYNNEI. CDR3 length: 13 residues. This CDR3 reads CATRPGSGNTIYF. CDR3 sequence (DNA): TGTGCCACCCGACCCGGCTCTGGAAACACCATATATTTT.

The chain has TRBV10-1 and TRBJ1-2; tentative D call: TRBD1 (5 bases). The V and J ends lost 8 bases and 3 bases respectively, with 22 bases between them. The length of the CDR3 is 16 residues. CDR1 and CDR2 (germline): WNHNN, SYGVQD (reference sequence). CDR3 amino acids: CASPERGPAHYYGYTF. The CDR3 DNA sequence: TGCGCCAGCCCCGAACGGGGCCCAGCCCACTACTATGGCTACACCTTC.

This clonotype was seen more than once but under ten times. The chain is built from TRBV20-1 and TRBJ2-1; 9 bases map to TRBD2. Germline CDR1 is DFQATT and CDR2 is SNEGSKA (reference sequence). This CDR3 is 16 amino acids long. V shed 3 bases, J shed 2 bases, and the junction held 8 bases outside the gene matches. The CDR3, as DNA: TGCAGTGCTAGCCCCCCGGGACTAGCAGCCTACAATGAGCAGTTCTTC. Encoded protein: CSASPPGLAAYNEQFF.

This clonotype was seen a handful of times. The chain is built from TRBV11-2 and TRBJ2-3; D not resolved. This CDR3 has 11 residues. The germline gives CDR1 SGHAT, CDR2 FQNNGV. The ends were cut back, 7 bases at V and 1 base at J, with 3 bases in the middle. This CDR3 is CASKRTDTQYF. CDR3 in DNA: TGTGCCAGCAAACGCACAGATACGCAGTATTTT.

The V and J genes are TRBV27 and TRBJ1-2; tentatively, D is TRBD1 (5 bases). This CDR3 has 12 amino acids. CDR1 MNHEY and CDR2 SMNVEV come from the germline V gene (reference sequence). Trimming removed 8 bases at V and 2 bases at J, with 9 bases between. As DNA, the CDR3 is TGTGCCAGCCGGAACAGGAACTATGGCTACACCTTC. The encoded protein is CASRNRNYGYTF.

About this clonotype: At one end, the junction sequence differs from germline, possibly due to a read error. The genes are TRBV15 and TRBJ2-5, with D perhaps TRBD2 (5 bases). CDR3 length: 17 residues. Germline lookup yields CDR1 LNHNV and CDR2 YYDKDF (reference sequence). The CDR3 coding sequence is TGTGCCACCAGCAGAGATAGGTACGGGGTAAACCAAGAGACCCAGAACTTC. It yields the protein CATSRDRYGVNQETQNF.

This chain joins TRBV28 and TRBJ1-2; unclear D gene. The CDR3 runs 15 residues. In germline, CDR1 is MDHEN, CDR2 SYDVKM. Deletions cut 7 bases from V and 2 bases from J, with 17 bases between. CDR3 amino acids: CASTSDVGTNYGYTF. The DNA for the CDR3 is TGTGCCAGCACGTCCGACGTCGGAACCAACTATGGCTACACCTTC.

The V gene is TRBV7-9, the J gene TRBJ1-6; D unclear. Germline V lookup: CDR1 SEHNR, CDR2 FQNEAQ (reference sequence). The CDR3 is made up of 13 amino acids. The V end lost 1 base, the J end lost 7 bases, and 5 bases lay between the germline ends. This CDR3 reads CASSLVTNSPLHF. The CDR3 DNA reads TGTGCCAGCAGCTTAGTAACCAATTCACCCCTCCACTTT.

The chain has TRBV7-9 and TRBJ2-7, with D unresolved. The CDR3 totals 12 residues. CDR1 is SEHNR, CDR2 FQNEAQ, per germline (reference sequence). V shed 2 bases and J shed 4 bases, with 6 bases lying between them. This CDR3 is CASSLLGYEQYF. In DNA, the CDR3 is TGTGCCAGCAGCTTACTCGGATACGAGCAGTACTTC. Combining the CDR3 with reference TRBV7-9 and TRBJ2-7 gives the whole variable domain DTGVSQNPRHKITKRGQNVTFRCDPISEHNRLYWYRQTLGQGPEFLTYFQNEAQLEKSRLLSDRFSAERPKGSFSTLEIQRTEQGDSAMYLCASSLLGYEQYFGPGTRLTVT.

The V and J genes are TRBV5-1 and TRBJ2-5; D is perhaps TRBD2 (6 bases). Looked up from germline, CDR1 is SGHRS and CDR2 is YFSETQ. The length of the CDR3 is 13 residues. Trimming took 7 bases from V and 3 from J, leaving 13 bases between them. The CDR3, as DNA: TGCGCCAGCCGGACGGGAGTTGAAGAGACCCAGTACTTC. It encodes CASRTGVEETQYF.

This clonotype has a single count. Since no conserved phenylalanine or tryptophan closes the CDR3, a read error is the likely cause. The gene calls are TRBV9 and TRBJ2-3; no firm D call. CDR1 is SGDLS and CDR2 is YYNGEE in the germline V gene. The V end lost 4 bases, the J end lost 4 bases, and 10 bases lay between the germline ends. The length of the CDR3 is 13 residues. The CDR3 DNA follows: TGTGCCAGCAGCTCCTTGTTAGCAGATACGCAGTATCTT. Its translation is CASSSLLADTQYL.

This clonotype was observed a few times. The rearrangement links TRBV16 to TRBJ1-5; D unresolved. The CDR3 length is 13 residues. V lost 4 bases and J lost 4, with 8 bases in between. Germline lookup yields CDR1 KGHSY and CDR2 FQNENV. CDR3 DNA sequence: TGTGCCAGCAGCCGAGTCGGGAATCAGCCCCAGCATTTT. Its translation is CASSRVGNQPQHF.

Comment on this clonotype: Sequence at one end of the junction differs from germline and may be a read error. CDR3 region: CATSYPGQGSYEQYF. DNA of the CDR3: TGTGCCACCAGTTACCCCGGACAGGGTAGCTACGAGCAGTACTTC. The chain links TRBV6-5 to TRBJ2-7, with 8 bases identical to TRBD1. From germline, CDR1 is MNHEY and CDR2 SVGAGI. The CDR3 loop spans 15 amino acids.

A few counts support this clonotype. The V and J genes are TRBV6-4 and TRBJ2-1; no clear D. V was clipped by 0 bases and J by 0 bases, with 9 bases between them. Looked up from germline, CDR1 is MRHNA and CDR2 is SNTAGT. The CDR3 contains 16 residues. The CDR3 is CASSDSGLASYNEQFF. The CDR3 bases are TGTGCCAGCAGTGACTCTGGTTTAGCCTCCTACAATGAGCAGTTCTTC.

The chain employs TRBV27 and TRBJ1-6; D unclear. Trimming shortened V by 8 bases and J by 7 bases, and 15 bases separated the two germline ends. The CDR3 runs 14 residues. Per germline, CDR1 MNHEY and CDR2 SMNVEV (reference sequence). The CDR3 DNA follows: TGTGCCAGCCGATCCCAGACAATCAATTCACCCCTCCACTTT. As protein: CASRSQTINSPLHF.

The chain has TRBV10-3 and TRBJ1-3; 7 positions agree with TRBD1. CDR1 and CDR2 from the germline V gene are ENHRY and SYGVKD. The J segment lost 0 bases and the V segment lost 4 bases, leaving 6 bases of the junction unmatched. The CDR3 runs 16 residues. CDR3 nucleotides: TGTGCCATCAGTGTAACAGGGGACTCCTCTGGAAACACCATATATTTT. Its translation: CAISVTGDSSGNTIYF.

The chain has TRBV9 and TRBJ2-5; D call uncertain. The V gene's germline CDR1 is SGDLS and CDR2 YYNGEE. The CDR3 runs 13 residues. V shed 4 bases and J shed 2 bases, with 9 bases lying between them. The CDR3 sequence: CASSLLGQETQYF. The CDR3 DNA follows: TGTGCCAGCAGCCTATTGGGGCAAGAGACCCAGTACTTC.

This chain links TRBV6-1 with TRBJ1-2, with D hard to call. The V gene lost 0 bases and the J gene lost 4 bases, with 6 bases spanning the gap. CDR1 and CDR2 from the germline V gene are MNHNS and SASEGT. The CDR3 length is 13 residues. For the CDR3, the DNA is TGTGCCAGCAGTGAAGCCGACGGCTATGGCTACACCTTC. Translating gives CASSEADGYGYTF.

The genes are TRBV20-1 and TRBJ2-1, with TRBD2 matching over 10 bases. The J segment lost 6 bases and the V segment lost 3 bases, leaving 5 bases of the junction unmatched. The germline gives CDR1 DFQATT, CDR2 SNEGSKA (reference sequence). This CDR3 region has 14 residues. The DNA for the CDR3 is TGCAGTGCTAGCGTTAGCGGGAGGCCCAATGAGCAGTTCTTC. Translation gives CSASVSGRPNEQFF.